The next 7 T cell receptor beta chains were all read from a single sample in a study of cytomegalovirus exposure and HLA in healthy donors. The PCR ran on 60 Vbeta and 13 Jbeta primers. Data came from immunoSEQ multiplex PCR; TCRdb stores just in-frame clones and leaves some out. The sample table sets out roughly 41,000 clones. The sequencing input was PBMCs. Receptors originate from a woman in her forties in good health and CMV-seronegative.

This chain uses TRBV7-2 with TRBJ2-1, with no clear D. The germline V and J ends were trimmed by 2 bases and 10 bases, with 6 bases remaining between them. Germline values: CDR1 SGHTA, CDR2 FQGNSA. The CDR3 contains 11 residues. The CDR3 is CASSLFSEQFF. CDR3 sequence (DNA): TGTGCCAGCAGCTTATTCTCGGAGCAGTTCTTC.

The chain uses TRBV5-1 and TRBJ2-1; TRBD2 aligns across 7 bases. Per germline, CDR1 SGHRS and CDR2 YFSETQ. V lost 1 base, J lost 5 bases, and 12 bases stayed unmatched. This CDR3 is 17 amino acids long. The CDR3, as DNA: TGCGCCAGCAGCTTGTGGCCCCGGGAGGAAAGACACAATGAGCAGTTCTTC. It specifies CASSLWPREERHNEQFF.

The V gene is TRBV11-1, the J gene TRBJ1-2, with 7 bases fitting TRBD1. This CDR3 region has 13 residues. The V gene's germline CDR1 is SGHAT and CDR2 FQDESV (reference sequence). V shed 2 bases, J shed 6 bases, and the junction held 3 bases outside the gene matches. CDR3 residues: CASSLQGVDGYTF. The DNA for the CDR3 is TGTGCCAGCAGCTTACAGGGGGTGGATGGCTACACCTTC.

This sequence joins TRBV30 and TRBJ1-5, with 10 bases that match TRBD1. CDR3 length: 14 residues. Germline CDR1 and CDR2: GTSNPN and SVGIG (reference sequence). The CDR3 reads CACKDRTGGQPQHF. The CDR3 DNA is TGTGCTTGTAAGGACCGGACAGGGGGGCAGCCCCAGCATTTT.

As DNA, the CDR3 is TGTGCCAGCAGCTTACTTGGACAGACTTACTACGAGCAGTACTTC. It yields the protein CASSLLGQTYYEQYF. V and J are TRBV5-6 and TRBJ2-7, with D maybe TRBD1 (6 bases). CDR3 length: 15 residues. In germline, CDR1 is SGHDT, CDR2 YYEEEE. V lost 2 bases, J lost 3 bases, and 15 bases lay in between.

The rearrangement joins TRBV10-3 to TRBJ2-7; 7 bases line up with TRBD1. The V and J ends lost 0 bases and 3 bases, in that order; junction bases with no gene match: 5. The CDR3 length is 15 residues. CDR1 is ENHRY, CDR2 SYGVKD, per germline. The CDR3 region is CAISESRGRNYEQYF. CDR3 in DNA: TGTGCCATCAGTGAGTCGAGGGGGCGCAACTACGAGCAGTACTTC.

Comments on this clone: The junction does not match germline at one end; this may be a read error. Other DNA sequences of this sample code for an identical CDR3. The chain carries TRBV5-1 and TRBJ2-2; D is possibly TRBD2 (6 bases). Germline CDR1 reads SGHRS; CDR2 reads YFSETQ. The CDR3 is made up of 15 amino acids. CDR3 DNA: TGCGCCAGCTCAACTCGGGGGATGAACACTGGGGAGCTGTTTTTT. Translating gives CASSTRGMNTGELFF.